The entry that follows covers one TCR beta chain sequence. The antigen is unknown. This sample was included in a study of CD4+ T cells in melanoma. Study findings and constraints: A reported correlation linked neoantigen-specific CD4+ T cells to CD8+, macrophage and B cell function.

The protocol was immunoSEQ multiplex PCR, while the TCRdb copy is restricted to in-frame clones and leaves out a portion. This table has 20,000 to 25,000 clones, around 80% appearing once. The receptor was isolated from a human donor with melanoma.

The DNA for the CDR3 is TGTGCCAGCAGTGGCGACAGGAACACTGAAGCTTTCTTT. Protein sequence: CASSGDRNTEAFF. The chain uses TRBV6-1 and TRBJ1-1; a weak D match, TRBD1 (5 bases). CDR3 length: 13 residues. Trimming shortened V by 4 bases and J by 1 base, and 7 bases separated the two germline ends. Germline V gene sequence: CDR1 MNHNS, CDR2 SASEGT.